The clone carrying this T cell receptor (beta chain) has a count of ten or more. The antigen is unknown. In the library, individual cDNA molecules carried attached unique molecular identifiers. TCRdb re-called the 5' RACE reads through MiXCR, storing one row per CDR3 protein. The profile shows roughly 40,000 distinct CDR3 sequences, less than 8.5% of them singletons. This sample stems from a study of early T cells in non-severe SARS-CoV-2 infection. Study in general: The authors sequenced bulk RNA from unsorted whole blood, leaving chains unpaired. The study, taken as a whole, reports: VDJdb matching favored anti-spike CD8 responses, missing private and CD4 specificities.

The germline gives CDR1 MGHRA, CDR2 YSYEKL. Trimming pared 0 bases from V and 6 bases from J, leaving 11 bases between. This CDR3 contains 15 residues. The rearrangement uses TRBV4-1 and TRBJ2-2; D is tentatively TRBD1 or TRBD2 (6 bases each). This TCR came from an adult who was a healthcare worker with PCR-confirmed SARS-CoV-2 infection or an uninfected control (not recorded which). Sequences were obtained from whole blood. The CDR3 reads CASSQDLGGPGELFF. DNA for the CDR3: TGCGCCAGCAGCCAAGATCTGGGGGGCCCCGGGGAGCTGTTTTTT.